This TCR beta chain was obtained from a study of a mutant IDH1 vaccine in newly diagnosed glioma. Study overall: Vaccines were begun 4-6 weeks after radiotherapy alone, or with temozolomide cycles. Mean patient age was about 40 years; approximately 62% were male and 37.5% female. Patients' prior therapy spanned radiotherapy, temozolomide, or both; most underwent both.

Time point: week 47, end of study. In the vaccine, a single dose held 300 ug of the mutant IDH1 20-mer peptide, along with topical imiquimod. Repertoires were generated with immunoSEQ multiplex PCR, while TCRdb's copy carries only in-frame clones and drops some. The data hold about 60,000 clones, with around 83% observed a single time. Trimming removed 4 bases from V and 1 base from J; junction bases left unmatched: 6. The germline V gene encodes CDR1 SGHRS and CDR2 YFSETQ. The CDR3 is 17 amino acids. A remark on this clone: The antigen remains undetermined.

Overall study findings and caveats: Patients showed vaccine-induced immune responses at a rate of roughly 93%.

The chain carries TRBV5-1 and TRBJ2-3, with 13 bases fitting TRBD2. The clonotype originates from a woman aged 50 to 60 with glioma. Sample: PBMCs, taken from a glioma patient whose treatment included an IDH1 peptide vaccine. The CDR3 reads CASSARGLAGGTDTQYF. The CDR3 nucleotides are TGCGCCAGCAGCGCCAGAGGACTAGCGGGGGGCACAGATACGCAGTATTTT.